Listed below are T cell receptor beta chains from one sample, sequenced in a study of cytomegalovirus exposure and HLA in healthy donors. Clones were read by immunoSEQ multiplex PCR, and TCRdb kept only the in-frame ones, dropping some. In the table there are 80,000 to 90,000 clones, roughly 80% of which are singletons. Sequenced input: PBMCs. These receptors were obtained from a middle-aged man in good health and CMV-seronegative. CDR3s include the opening cysteine and the closing phenylalanine or tryptophan. A D gene is named only where the DNA matches it firmly. Not every row has a clone size; where given, it reads once, few, many or a size class.

d_call	clone_size	v_call	j_call	cdr3_aa	cdr3_nt
NA	NA	TRBV25-1	TRBJ1-2	CASSNTGSVHGYTF	TGTGCCAGCAGTAACACCGGGAGCGTTCATGGCTACACCTTC
NA	once	TRBV5-1	TRBJ2-3	CASSLLYGTDTQYF	TGCGCCAGCAGCCTCCTTTACGGGACAGATACGCAGTATTTT
NA	once	TRBV30	TRBJ2-3	CAWSSGGGDTQYF	TGTGCCTGGAGTTCCGGTGGAGGGGATACGCAGTATTTT
NA	NA	TRBV28	TRBJ1-2	CASSAGAGSNYGYTF	TGTGCCAGCAGCGCCGGAGCCGGATCCAACTATGGCTACACCTTC
NA	NA	TRBV28	TRBJ2-3	CASSYYRTHYTDTQYF	TGTGCCAGCAGTTACTATAGGACTCACTACACAGATACGCAGTATTTT
NA	NA	TRBV6-1	TRBJ1-6	CASSGQYNSPLHF	TGTGCCAGCAGTGGACAGTATAATTCACCCCTCCACTTT
NA	NA	TRBV9	TRBJ2-3	CASSVARLAQDTQYF	TGTGCCAGCAGCGTAGCTCGCTTAGCTCAGGATACGCAGTATTTT
TRBD2	NA	TRBV27	TRBJ2-7	CASSPDSGEGLIEQYF	TGTGCCAGCAGTCCTGATTCCGGGGAGGGCCTGATCGAGCAGTACTTC
TRBD1	NA	TRBV7-9	TRBJ2-7	CASSLFDRGRNEQYF	TGTGCCAGCAGCTTATTCGACAGGGGGCGCAACGAGCAGTACTTC
TRBD1	NA	TRBV15	TRBJ2-5	CATSRDNRGETQYF	TGTGCCACCAGCAGAGACAACAGGGGGGAGACCCAGTACTTC
TRBD1	NA	TRBV29-1	TRBJ2-7	CSVGDRLRFHEQYF	TGCAGCGTGGGGGACAGGTTAAGGTTCCACGAGCAGTACTTC
NA	NA	TRBV15	TRBJ1-2	CATSRDLQGTYGYTF	TGTGCCACCAGCAGAGATCTGCAGGGAACCTATGGCTACACCTTC
NA	NA	TRBV28	TRBJ2-7	CASSSGQDNEQYF	TGTGCCAGCAGTTCGGGACAAGATAACGAGCAGTACTTC
NA	NA	TRBV23-1	TRBJ2-7	CASSQSESSYEQYF	TGCGCCAGCAGTCAATCCGAGAGCTCCTACGAGCAGTACTTC
TRBD1	NA	TRBV6-7	TRBJ2-7	CASSHRGLYEQYF	TGTGCCAGCAGCCACAGGGGGCTCTACGAGCAGTACTTC
TRBD1	NA	TRBV27	TRBJ1-1	CASTPTGSGTEAFF	TGTGCCAGCACTCCGACAGGGAGTGGGACTGAAGCTTTCTTT
NA	NA	TRBV6-1	TRBJ1-3	CASMSGSSGNTIYF	TGTGCCAGTATGTCAGGCAGCTCTGGAAACACCATATATTTT
TRBD1	once	TRBV5-1	TRBJ1-2	CASSSPGTGDDGYTF	TGCGCCAGCAGCTCCCCCGGGACAGGGGATGACGGCTACACCTTC
NA	NA	TRBV5-4	TRBJ2-7	CASSSKDGTYEQYF	TGTGCCAGCAGCTCAAAGGACGGGACCTACGAGCAGTACTTC
NA	NA	TRBV4-2	TRBJ1-1	CASSQDRQGGTEAFF	TGTGCCAGCAGCCAAGATAGGCAGGGAGGAACTGAAGCTTTCTTT
NA	NA	TRBV5-6	TRBJ2-4	CASSLVDFGQLFF	TGTGCCAGCAGCTTGGTAGATTTCGGACAGTTGTTCTTC
NA	few	TRBV5-6	TRBJ1-5	CASSIFQGGRQPQHF	TGTGCCAGCAGCATATTCCAGGGAGGGAGACAGCCCCAGCATTTT
NA	NA	TRBV2	TRBJ2-7	CASSYIGTHQYF	TGTGCCAGCAGTTATATTGGGACTCATCAGTACTTC
TRBD2	NA	TRBV4-1	TRBJ2-3	CASSLEGPLAGATDTQYF	TGCGCCAGCAGTCTAGAGGGCCCACTAGCGGGAGCGACAGATACGCAGTATTTT
NA	NA	TRBV9	TRBJ1-3	CASSVDQGSSGNTIYF	TGTGCCAGCAGCGTAGATCAGGGGAGCTCTGGAAACACCATATATTTT
TRBD2	NA	TRBV13	TRBJ2-5	CASSFRTSGGSQETQYF	TGTGCCAGCAGCTTTCGGACTAGCGGGGGTTCGCAAGAGACCCAGTACTTC
TRBD1	NA	TRBV9	TRBJ1-1	CASSVGTGMNTEAFF	TGTGCCAGCAGCGTAGGGACAGGGATGAACACTGAAGCTTTCTTT
NA	once	TRBV9	TRBJ1-1	CASSIPQGTGTEAFF	TGTGCCAGCAGCATCCCACAGGGTACGGGGACTGAAGCTTTCTTT